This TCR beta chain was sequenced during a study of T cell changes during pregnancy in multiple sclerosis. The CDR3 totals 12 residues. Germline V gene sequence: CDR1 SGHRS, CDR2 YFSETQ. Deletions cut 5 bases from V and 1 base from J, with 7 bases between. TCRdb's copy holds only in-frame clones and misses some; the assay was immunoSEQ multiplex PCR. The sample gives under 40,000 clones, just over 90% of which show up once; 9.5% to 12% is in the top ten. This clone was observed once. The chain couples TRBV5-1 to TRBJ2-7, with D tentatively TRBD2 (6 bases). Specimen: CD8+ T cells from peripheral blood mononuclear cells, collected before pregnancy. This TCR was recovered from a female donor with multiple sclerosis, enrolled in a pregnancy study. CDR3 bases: TGCGCCAGCAGGGAGGGGTCCTACGAGCAGTACTTC. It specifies CASREGSYEQYF.